The rows below give T cell receptor beta chains drawn from one sample of a study of tumour-infiltrating T cells in Burkitt lymphoma. Using immunoSEQ multiplex PCR, the repertoire was profiled, and TCRdb retains in-frame clones only, with some absent. The table shows 600 to 800 clones, with roughly 92% occurring only once. The source material was tumor tissue. The receptors shown here come from a human donor with diffuse large B-cell lymphoma. Each CDR3 is given with its conserved first and last residue. A D gene is named only where the DNA matches it firmly. Rows give clone size only sometimes, using once, few, many, or a class for an expanded clone.

size: NA; J: TRBJ2-1; V: TRBV9; D: NA; length: 19; DNA: TGTGCCAGCAGCGCCCGCTCGGTGACCCGTCCGGCGACCTACAATGAGCAGTTCTTC; CDR3: CASSARSVTRPATYNEQFF
size: few; J: TRBJ1-5; V: TRBV4-1; D: TRBD1; length: 16; DNA: TGCGCCAGCAGCCAAGTACAGGGGACAGCGAATCGTGCCCAGCATTTT; CDR3: CASSQVQGTANRAQHF
size: NA; J: TRBJ2-6; V: TRBV7-1; D: NA; length: 18; DNA: TGTGCCAGCAGCATGATGGGACGAGGACAAAGTCGGGCCAACGTCCTGACTTTC; CDR3: CASSMMGRGQSRANVLTF
size: NA; J: TRBJ2-2; V: TRBV5-1; D: NA; length: 13; DNA: TGCGCCAGCAGCTTGTCGAGCACCGGGGAGCTGTTTTTT; CDR3: CASSLSSTGELFF
size: NA; J: TRBJ1-6; V: TRBV7-3; D: TRBD1; length: 15; DNA: TGTGCCAGCAGCTTATCTGGACAGGGTAATTCACCCCTCCACTTT; CDR3: CASSLSGQGNSPLHF
size: NA; J: TRBJ1-4; V: TRBV4-2; D: TRBD1; length: 13; DNA: TGTGCCAGCAGCCCAGGGACAGAAGGAAAACTGTTTTTT; CDR3: CASSPGTEGKLFF
size: few; J: TRBJ2-7; V: TRBV4-1; D: TRBD2; length: 14; DNA: TGCGCCAGCAGCCCTACTAGCGGCCCCTACGAGCAGTACTTC; CDR3: CASSPTSGPYEQYF
size: NA; J: TRBJ2-1; V: TRBV7-9; D: NA; length: 13; DNA: TGTGCCAGCAGCTTAGATTGGGGCAATGAGCAGTTCTTC; CDR3: CASSLDWGNEQFF
size: NA; J: TRBJ1-1; V: TRBV30; D: TRBD1; length: 12; DNA: TGTGCCTGGAGGACAGGGCACACTGAAGCTTTCTTT; CDR3: CAWRTGHTEAFF
size: NA; J: TRBJ2-1; V: TRBV25-1; D: TRBD2; length: 14; DNA: TGTGCCAGCAGTGAATTCGGCGGGAGTGATGAGCAGTTCTTC; CDR3: CASSEFGGSDEQFF
size: NA; J: TRBJ1-3; V: TRBV9; D: NA; length: 14; DNA: TGTGCCAGCAGCGTAGCGGCTTCTGGAAACACCATATATTTT; CDR3: CASSVAASGNTIYF
size: NA; J: TRBJ2-3; V: TRBV7-9; D: NA; length: 10; DNA: TGTGCCCATCGCACAGATACGCAGTATTTT; CDR3: CAHRTDTQYF
size: NA; J: TRBJ1-1; V: TRBV18; D: TRBD1; length: 15; DNA: TGTGCCAGCTCACCACAGACAGGGGGGGCCACTGAAGCTTTCTTT; CDR3: CASSPQTGGATEAFF
size: NA; J: TRBJ2-7; V: TRBV28; D: NA; length: 12; DNA: TGTGCCAGCAGTTTAGGTGATTACGAGCAGTACTTC; CDR3: CASSLGDYEQYF
size: NA; J: TRBJ2-7; V: TRBV19; D: NA; length: 14; DNA: TGTGCCAGTAGTTTCCAGGGAGACCCCTACGAGCAGTACTTC; CDR3: CASSFQGDPYEQYF
size: NA; J: TRBJ2-7; V: TRBV19; D: NA; length: 15; DNA: TGTGCCAGTAGTGGAGGGACAGCCACCTCCTACGAGCAGTACTTC; CDR3: CASSGGTATSYEQYF
size: NA; J: TRBJ1-4; V: TRBV5-1; D: TRBD1; length: 17; DNA: TGCGCCAGCAGCTTGGCGTCAGGGGGATCGGCTAATGAAAAACTGTTTTTT; CDR3: CASSLASGGSANEKLFF
size: NA; J: TRBJ1-1; V: TRBV13; D: NA; length: 13; DNA: TGTGCCAGCAGCCCCCGTGGGAGCACTGAAGCTTTCTTT; CDR3: CASSPRGSTEAFF
size: NA; J: TRBJ1-5; V: TRBV27; D: NA; length: 13; DNA: TGTGCCAGCAGCCGTCTCGGTTATCAGCCCCAGCATTTT; CDR3: CASSRLGYQPQHF
size: NA; J: TRBJ2-2; V: TRBV29-1; D: NA; length: 11; DNA: TGCAGCGTTGCCTACACCGGGGAGCTGTTTTTT; CDR3: CSVAYTGELFF
size: NA; J: TRBJ1-3; V: TRBV29-1; D: TRBD1; length: 13; DNA: TGCAGCGCCACCGGGACAGGGGAAAACACCATATATTTT; CDR3: CSATGTGENTIYF
size: NA; J: TRBJ2-7; V: TRBV6-1; D: TRBD1; length: 13; DNA: TGTGCCGCCGAGGACAGGGCCGGCTACGAGCAGTACTTC; CDR3: CAAEDRAGYEQYF
size: NA; J: TRBJ1-1; V: TRBV6-1; D: NA; length: 13; DNA: TGTGCCAGCAGTGAACAGGGCGAGACTGAAGCTTTCTTT; CDR3: CASSEQGETEAFF
size: once; J: TRBJ2-2; V: TRBV5-1; D: NA; length: 12; DNA: TGCGCCAGCAGCACCCCGAGCGGGGAGCTGTTTTTT; CDR3: CASSTPSGELFF
size: NA; J: TRBJ1-1; V: TRBV6-1; D: NA; length: 15; DNA: TGTGCCAGCAGTGCTATGGCACCCTTGGGGACTGAAGCTTTCTTT; CDR3: CASSAMAPLGTEAFF
size: NA; J: TRBJ2-5; V: TRBV7-6; D: TRBD2; length: 15; DNA: TGTGCCAGCAGCTTATTAGATAGCGGGGTAGGGACCCAGTACTTC; CDR3: CASSLLDSGVGTQYF
size: few; J: TRBJ1-1; V: TRBV7-9; D: NA; length: 18; DNA: TGTGCCAGCAGCTTAGCGCTCGCGGTATGGGGAGGAGGCACTGAAGCTTTCTTT; CDR3: CASSLALAVWGGGTEAFF
size: NA; J: TRBJ1-1; V: TRBV13; D: NA; length: 16; DNA: TGTGCCAGCAGCCGCCGGGACAACAAACAGAACACTGAAGCTTTCTTT; CDR3: CASSRRDNKQNTEAFF
size: NA; J: TRBJ1-4; V: TRBV7-9; D: TRBD1; length: 15; DNA: TGTGCCAGCAGCTTAGAGGGACAGGCTAATGAAAAACTGTTTTTT; CDR3: CASSLEGQANEKLFF
size: NA; J: TRBJ2-3; V: TRBV10-3; D: TRBD1; length: 15; DNA: TGTGCCATCAGTTCTACAGGGGGCGCATCAGATACGCAGTATTTT; CDR3: CAISSTGGASDTQYF
size: NA; J: TRBJ1-3; V: TRBV18; D: NA; length: 14; DNA: TGTGCCAGCTCACGACAGGTTGAGGGAAACACCATATATTTT; CDR3: CASSRQVEGNTIYF
size: NA; J: TRBJ1-3; V: TRBV7-6; D: NA; length: 16; DNA: TGTGCCAGCAGCTTCTCGTCGGGGGGATCTGGAAACACCATATATTTT; CDR3: CASSFSSGGSGNTIYF
size: NA; J: TRBJ1-1; V: TRBV14; D: NA; length: 15; DNA: TGTGCCAGCAGCCCCTCCAACAGGCTGAACACTGAAGCTTTCTTT; CDR3: CASSPSNRLNTEAFF